This T cell receptor beta chain was documented in a study of T-cell memory formation after mild COVID-19. Broader study findings: Clones that contracted from day 15 to 85 were balanced CD4/CD8, while later expanders leaned CD4+.

Unmatched junction bases numbered 6, after V lost 3 bases and J lost 1 base. In germline, CDR1 is SGHRS, CDR2 YFSETQ. The CDR3 runs to 18 residues. Each CDR3 protein is one row after TCRdb ran MiXCR on the 5' RACE reads. The data hold approximately 180,000 distinct CDR3 sequences, with roughly 17% observed a single time. The table lists this clonotype with a few counts. Its antigen is unidentified. This clonotype was sampled from an adult woman who had mild COVID-19 (a few samples of this study predate the infection). Cell type and time point are not known. Sequencing was done on a sample of PBMCs or a T cell subset sorted from them (not recorded which). The chain uses TRBV5-1 and TRBJ2-3; 15 positions agree with TRBD2. The CDR3 DNA reads as TGCGCCAGCAGCTCCGGACTAGCGGGGGGGCGAGGCACAGATACGCAGTATTTT. Translated, it gives CASSSGLAGGRGTDTQYF.